Sequencing of this T cell receptor (beta chain) was carried out in a study of T cells in localized non-small cell lung cancer. Whole-study results and caveats: Highest T cell clonality was seen in uninvolved adjacent lung, surpassing that measured in tumor. Heterogeneity cannot be ruled out, as sequencing used one tumor region only. The appearance of a median approximately 60 of the top 100 tumor clones was seen in adjacent lung. Elevated blood T cell density was associated with longer overall survival.

Details on this clone: Its specificity is unknown.

The data were produced by immunoSEQ multiplex PCR, yet TCRdb's version contains in-frame clones alone and is incomplete. The sample gives approximately 47,000 clones, around 83% of which show up once; 2.5% is in the top ten. The V end lost 2 bases, the J end lost 7 bases, and 9 bases lay between the germline ends. Germline V gives CDR1 MNHEY, CDR2 SVGAGI. The CDR3 totals 14 residues. The sequenced sample was PBMCs, obtained before any cancer treatment. The receptor was derived from a man aged 40 to 70 with stage II lung adenocarcinoma. This chain links TRBV6-5 with TRBJ1-6; maybe TRBD1 (6 bases). DNA of the CDR3: TGTGCCAGCAGTTACGGGGGGCAGAATTCACCCCTCCACTTT. Translation gives CASSYGGQNSPLHF.